A single T cell receptor (beta chain) is shown here with its context. This specimen belongs to a study of shared clonotypes between healthy human individuals. Assay used: immunoSEQ multiplex PCR; TCRdb lists only in-frame clones, some missing. The top ten hold around 0.13% of the sample, which has some 2,000,000 clones, approximately 95% seen once. This CDR3 comprises 13 residues. Between the trimmed V and J ends, which lost 0 bases and 8 bases, there was a span of 10 bases. Germline CDR1 reads ENHRY; CDR2 reads SYGVKD. The TCR comes from a man aged 18 to 35 in good health. Sequences were obtained from naive CD4+ T cells sorted from blood. Stated subset: CD45RA+ positively selected. The chain is built from TRBV10-3 and TRBJ1-1, with TRBD1 as a possible D gene (6 bases). CDR3 region: CAISESIDREAFF. For the CDR3, the DNA is TGTGCCATCAGTGAGTCTATCGACAGGGAAGCTTTCTTT.